This is a list of T cell receptor beta chains from one sample in a study of T cells in Graves' hyperthyroidism and ophthalmopathy. TCRdb re-analysed the multiplex PCR reads in MiXCR, keeping a single row per CDR3 protein. The sample consists of hundreds of thousands of distinct CDR3 sequences, 14% of them appearing once. Sequencing was carried out using blood. Source of these receptors: a woman aged 18-29 years with Graves' hyperthyroidism. CDR3s include the opening cysteine and the closing phenylalanine or tryptophan. The D gene is left open where the match is weak. Not all rows give a size; the values are once, few, many and, for expanded clones, a class.

abundance: many; d_gene: NA; v_gene: TRBV7-2; j_gene: TRBJ2-2; CDR3aa: CASSSPHWGVKEDTGELFF
abundance: NA; d_gene: NA; v_gene: TRBV5-6; j_gene: TRBJ1-1; CDR3aa: CASSFQGSGVKNTEAFF
abundance: few; d_gene: TRBD2; v_gene: TRBV27; j_gene: TRBJ2-5; CDR3aa: CASSIEAGVGETQYF
abundance: few; d_gene: NA; v_gene: TRBV27; j_gene: TRBJ1-6; CDR3aa: CATSGTVHSPLHF
abundance: few; d_gene: NA; v_gene: TRBV2; j_gene: TRBJ2-1; CDR3aa: CASSEVVGVISYNEQFF
abundance: many; d_gene: NA; v_gene: TRBV20-1; j_gene: TRBJ2-7; CDR3aa: CSANSVVYEQYF
abundance: many; d_gene: NA; v_gene: TRBV20-1; j_gene: TRBJ1-6; CDR3aa: CSAITGWDSPLHF
abundance: many; d_gene: TRBD2; v_gene: TRBV7-8; j_gene: TRBJ2-7; CDR3aa: CASSSRLAGGYEQYF
abundance: many; d_gene: NA; v_gene: TRBV7-6; j_gene: TRBJ2-2; CDR3aa: CASSPGPNAESANTGELFF
abundance: many; d_gene: NA; v_gene: TRBV28; j_gene: TRBJ2-3; CDR3aa: CASSLFPLYTDTQYF
abundance: NA; d_gene: NA; v_gene: TRBV4-3; j_gene: TRBJ2-7; CDR3aa: CASSQEIDAYEQYF
abundance: many; d_gene: TRBD1; v_gene: TRBV7-3; j_gene: TRBJ1-5; CDR3aa: CASTGHRGGLRQPQHF
abundance: NA; d_gene: NA; v_gene: TRBV24-1; j_gene: TRBJ2-6; CDR3aa: CATSVSGTGANVLTF
abundance: NA; d_gene: NA; v_gene: TRBV27; j_gene: TRBJ1-2; CDR3aa: CASSGSGQNYGYTF
abundance: NA; d_gene: TRBD1; v_gene: TRBV9; j_gene: TRBJ1-3; CDR3aa: CASSPWTGVIGNTIYF
abundance: many; d_gene: NA; v_gene: TRBV7-9; j_gene: TRBJ2-3; CDR3aa: CASSARSTGQYF
abundance: many; d_gene: NA; v_gene: TRBV28; j_gene: TRBJ1-5; CDR3aa: CASSPGMSNQPQHF
abundance: many; d_gene: NA; v_gene: TRBV6-1; j_gene: TRBJ1-4; CDR3aa: CASWRGLWEKLFF
abundance: few; d_gene: NA; v_gene: TRBV5-1; j_gene: TRBJ2-1; CDR3aa: CAGSFGLGVEQFF
abundance: NA; d_gene: NA; v_gene: TRBV5-8; j_gene: TRBJ1-5; CDR3aa: CASPPIGVVGNQPQHF
abundance: many; d_gene: NA; v_gene: TRBV6-1; j_gene: TRBJ1-2; CDR3aa: CASSHLSEGRNNYGYTF
abundance: few; d_gene: TRBD1; v_gene: TRBV19; j_gene: TRBJ1-4; CDR3aa: CASSIGLMAGGTTNEKLFF
abundance: many; d_gene: NA; v_gene: TRBV18; j_gene: TRBJ1-5; CDR3aa: CASSPNNRADQPQHF
abundance: many; d_gene: NA; v_gene: TRBV6-2/TRBV6-3; j_gene: TRBJ1-1; CDR3aa: CASSYGSGSTEAFF
abundance: many; d_gene: NA; v_gene: TRBV6-2/TRBV6-3; j_gene: TRBJ1-4; CDR3aa: CAQPGGEKLFF
abundance: NA; d_gene: NA; v_gene: TRBV2; j_gene: TRBJ1-3; CDR3aa: CARERLNSPSGNTIYF
abundance: few; d_gene: NA; v_gene: TRBV6-2/TRBV6-3; j_gene: TRBJ2-7; CDR3aa: CASAGYRYEQYF
abundance: many; d_gene: TRBD2; v_gene: TRBV11-1; j_gene: TRBJ2-1; CDR3aa: CASSPRGLAGVLAGNEQFF
abundance: few; d_gene: NA; v_gene: TRBV4-3; j_gene: TRBJ1-1; CDR3aa: CASSQPAGRPPTEAFF
abundance: once; d_gene: NA; v_gene: TRBV11-2; j_gene: TRBJ2-2; CDR3aa: CASSTRQKTNLNTGELFF
abundance: few; d_gene: TRBD1; v_gene: TRBV28; j_gene: TRBJ2-7; CDR3aa: CASSLFRDRVYEQYF
abundance: NA; d_gene: NA; v_gene: TRBV10-2; j_gene: TRBJ2-4; CDR3aa: CASAREPDEGEAKNIQYF
abundance: many; d_gene: NA; v_gene: TRBV10-3; j_gene: TRBJ2-7; CDR3aa: CAITGRVSDEQYF
abundance: NA; d_gene: TRBD1; v_gene: TRBV6-1; j_gene: TRBJ2-5; CDR3aa: CASRDRGSSGRAQYF
abundance: many; d_gene: TRBD2; v_gene: TRBV7-2; j_gene: TRBJ2-3; CDR3aa: CASSKTRGGTDTQYF
abundance: NA; d_gene: NA; v_gene: TRBV6-2/TRBV6-3; j_gene: TRBJ2-7; CDR3aa: CASSLDSHYEQYF
abundance: NA; d_gene: NA; v_gene: TRBV4-3; j_gene: NA; CDR3aa: CASSQDGAGAYEQFF
abundance: many; d_gene: TRBD2; v_gene: TRBV10-2; j_gene: TRBJ2-7; CDR3aa: CASSEKLAGAYEQYF
abundance: few; d_gene: NA; v_gene: TRBV7-2; j_gene: TRBJ1-2; CDR3aa: CASSSAGGSSPYGYTF
abundance: few; d_gene: TRBD1; v_gene: TRBV6-2/TRBV6-3; j_gene: TRBJ2-1; CDR3aa: CASSLRGRTGAHNEQFF
abundance: many; d_gene: NA; v_gene: TRBV30; j_gene: TRBJ1-2; CDR3aa: CAWSWGFREDGYTF
abundance: NA; d_gene: NA; v_gene: TRBV27; j_gene: TRBJ2-3; CDR3aa: CASSSLLRATSTDTQYF
abundance: many; d_gene: TRBD1; v_gene: TRBV7-9; j_gene: TRBJ2-7; CDR3aa: CASSLPGGTYEQYF
abundance: few; d_gene: NA; v_gene: TRBV9; j_gene: TRBJ2-5; CDR3aa: CASSGSVQETQYF